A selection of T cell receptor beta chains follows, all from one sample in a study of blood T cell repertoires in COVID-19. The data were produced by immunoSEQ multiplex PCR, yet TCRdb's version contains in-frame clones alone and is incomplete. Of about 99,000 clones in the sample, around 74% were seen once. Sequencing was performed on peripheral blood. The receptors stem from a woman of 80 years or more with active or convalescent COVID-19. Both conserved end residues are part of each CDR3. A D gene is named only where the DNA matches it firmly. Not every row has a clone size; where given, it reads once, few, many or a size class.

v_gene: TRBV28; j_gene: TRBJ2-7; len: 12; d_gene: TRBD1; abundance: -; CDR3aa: CASGTGSYEQYF; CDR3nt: TGTGCCAGTGGGACAGGGTCCTACGAGCAGTACTTC
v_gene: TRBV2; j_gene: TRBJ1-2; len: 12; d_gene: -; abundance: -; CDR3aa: CASYSVNYGYTF; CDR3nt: TGTGCCAGTTACAGTGTTAACTATGGCTACACCTTC
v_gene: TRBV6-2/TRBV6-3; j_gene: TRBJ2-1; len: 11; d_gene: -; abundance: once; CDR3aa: CASSRVKKQFF; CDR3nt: TGTGCCAGCAGCCGAGTTAAGAAGCAGTTCTTC
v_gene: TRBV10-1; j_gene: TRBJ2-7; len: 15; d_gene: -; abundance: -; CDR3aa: CASSEYGTSSYEQYF; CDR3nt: TGCGCCAGCAGTGAGTACGGGACAAGCTCCTACGAGCAGTACTTC
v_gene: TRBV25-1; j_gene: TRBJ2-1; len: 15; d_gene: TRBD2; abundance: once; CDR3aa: CASSASGGSYNEQFF; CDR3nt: TGTGCCAGCAGTGCGAGCGGGGGGTCCTACAATGAGCAGTTCTTC
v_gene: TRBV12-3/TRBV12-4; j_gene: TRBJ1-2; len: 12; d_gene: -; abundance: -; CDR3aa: CASTAVAYGYTF; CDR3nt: TGTGCCAGCACCGCTGTAGCCTATGGCTACACCTTC
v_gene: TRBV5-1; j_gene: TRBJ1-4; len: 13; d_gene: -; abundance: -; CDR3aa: CASQTGANEKLFF; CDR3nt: TGCGCCAGCCAGACAGGTGCTAATGAAAAACTGTTTTTT
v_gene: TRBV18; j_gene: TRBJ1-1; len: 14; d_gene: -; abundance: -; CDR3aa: CASSPEGGYTEAFF; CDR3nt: TGTGCCAGCTCACCAGAGGGAGGGTACACTGAAGCTTTCTTT
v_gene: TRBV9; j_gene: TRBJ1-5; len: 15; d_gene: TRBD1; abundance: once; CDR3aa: CASSSTGYSNQPQHF; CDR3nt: TGTGCCAGCAGCTCGACAGGGTATAGCAATCAGCCCCAGCATTTT
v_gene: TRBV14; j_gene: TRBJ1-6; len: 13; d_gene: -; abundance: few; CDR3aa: CASSQNRDSPLHF; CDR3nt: TGTGCCAGCAGCCAAAACAGGGATTCACCCCTCCACTTT
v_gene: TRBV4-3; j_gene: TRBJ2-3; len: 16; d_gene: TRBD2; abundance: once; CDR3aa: CASSHLAGGRGDTQYF; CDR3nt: TGCGCCAGCAGCCACCTCGCGGGAGGGCGGGGAGATACGCAGTATTTT
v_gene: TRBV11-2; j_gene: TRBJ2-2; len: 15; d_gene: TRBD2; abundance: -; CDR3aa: CASSLDGRAFGELFF; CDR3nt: TGTGCCAGCAGCTTAGACGGGAGGGCCTTCGGGGAGCTGTTTTTT
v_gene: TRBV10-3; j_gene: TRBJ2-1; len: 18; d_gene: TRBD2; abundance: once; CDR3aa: CAPIGTDSTSGTYNEQFF; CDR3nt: TGTGCCCCCATCGGGACAGATTCGACTAGCGGGACTTACAATGAGCAGTTCTTC
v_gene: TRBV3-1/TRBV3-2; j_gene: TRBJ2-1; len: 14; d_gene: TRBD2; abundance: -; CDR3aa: CASSSWTSSDEQFF; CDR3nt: TGTGCCAGCAGCTCTTGGACTAGCTCGGATGAGCAGTTCTTC
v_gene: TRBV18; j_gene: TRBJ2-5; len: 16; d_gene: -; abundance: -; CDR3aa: CASSPWTGSLVETQYF; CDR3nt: TGTGCCAGCTCACCTTGGACTGGTAGCTTGGTTGAGACCCAGTACTTC
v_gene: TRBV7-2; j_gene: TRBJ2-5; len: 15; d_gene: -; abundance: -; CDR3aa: CASSLRRGVQETQYF; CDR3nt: TGTGCCAGCAGCTTAAGGCGCGGAGTCCAAGAGACCCAGTACTTC
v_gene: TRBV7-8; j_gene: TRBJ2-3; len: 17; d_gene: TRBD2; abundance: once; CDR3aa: CASSSGTSGSPTDTQYF; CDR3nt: TGTGCCAGCAGCTCGGGGACTAGCGGGAGTCCCACAGATACGCAGTATTTT
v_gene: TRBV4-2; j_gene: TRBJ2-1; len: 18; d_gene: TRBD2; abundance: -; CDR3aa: CASSQGFALAGGPNEQFF; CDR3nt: TGTGCCAGCAGCCAAGGATTCGCGTTAGCGGGAGGGCCGAATGAGCAGTTCTTC
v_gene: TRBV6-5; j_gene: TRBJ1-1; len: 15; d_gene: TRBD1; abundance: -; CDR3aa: CASSSSGQDNTEAFF; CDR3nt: TGTGCCAGCAGTTCCAGTGGACAGGACAACACTGAAGCTTTCTTT
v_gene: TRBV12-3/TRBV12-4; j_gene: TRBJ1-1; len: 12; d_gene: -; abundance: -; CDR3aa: CASRFYSTEAFF; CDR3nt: TGTGCCAGCAGATTCTATTCCACTGAAGCTTTCTTT
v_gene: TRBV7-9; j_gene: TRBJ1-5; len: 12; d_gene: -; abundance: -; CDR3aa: CASSLDYQPQHF; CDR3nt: TGTGCCAGCAGCTTAGACTATCAGCCCCAGCATTTT
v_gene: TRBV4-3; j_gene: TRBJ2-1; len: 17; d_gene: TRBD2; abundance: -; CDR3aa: CASSQVLAASSYNEQFF; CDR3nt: TGCGCCAGCAGCCAAGTCCTAGCGGCAAGCTCCTACAATGAGCAGTTCTTC
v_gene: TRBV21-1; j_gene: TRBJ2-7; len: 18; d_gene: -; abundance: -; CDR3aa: CASSKRPEGREGSYEQYF; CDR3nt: TGTGCCAGCAGCAAACGCCCGGAGGGGCGGGAGGGCTCCTACGAGCAGTACTTC
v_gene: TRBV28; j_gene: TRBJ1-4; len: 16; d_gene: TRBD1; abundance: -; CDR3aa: CASSTNPGTGSEKLFF; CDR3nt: TGTGCCAGCAGTACAAACCCCGGGACAGGGTCTGAAAAACTGTTTTTT
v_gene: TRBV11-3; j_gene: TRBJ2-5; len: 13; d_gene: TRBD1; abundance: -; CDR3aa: CASSLEPGGTQYF; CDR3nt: TGTGCCAGCAGCTTAGAACCAGGGGGGACCCAGTACTTC
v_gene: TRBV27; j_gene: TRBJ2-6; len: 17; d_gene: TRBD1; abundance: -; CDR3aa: CASSLGQGVSGANVLTF; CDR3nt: TGTGCCAGCAGTTTGGGACAGGGAGTCTCTGGGGCCAACGTCCTGACTTTC
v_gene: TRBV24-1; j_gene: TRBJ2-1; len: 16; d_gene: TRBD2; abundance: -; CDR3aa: CATSDPGTSGSIEQFF; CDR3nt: TGTGCCACCAGTGATCCCGGGACTAGCGGGAGCATTGAGCAGTTCTTC
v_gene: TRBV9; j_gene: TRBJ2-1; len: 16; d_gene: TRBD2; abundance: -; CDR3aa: CASSAVGGGSYNEQFF; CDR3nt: TGTGCCAGCAGCGCAGTGGGCGGGGGCTCCTACAATGAGCAGTTCTTC
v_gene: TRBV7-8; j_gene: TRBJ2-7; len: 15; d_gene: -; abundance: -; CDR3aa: CASSLDGRTTGEQYF; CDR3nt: TGTGCCAGCAGCTTAGACGGCAGGACTACTGGGGAGCAGTACTTC
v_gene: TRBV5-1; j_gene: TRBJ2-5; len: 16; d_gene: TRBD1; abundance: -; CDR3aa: CASSPWGQGAEETQYF; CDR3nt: TGCGCCAGCAGCCCGTGGGGACAGGGGGCTGAAGAGACCCAGTACTTC
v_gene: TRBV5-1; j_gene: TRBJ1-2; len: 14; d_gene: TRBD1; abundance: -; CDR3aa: CASSWGTGAYGYTF; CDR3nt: TGCGCCAGCAGCTGGGGGACAGGGGCCTATGGCTACACCTTC
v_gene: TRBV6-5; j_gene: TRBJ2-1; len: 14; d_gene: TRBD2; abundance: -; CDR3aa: CASTALAGGGEQFF; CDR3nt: TGTGCCAGCACCGCCTTAGCGGGAGGAGGTGAGCAGTTCTTC
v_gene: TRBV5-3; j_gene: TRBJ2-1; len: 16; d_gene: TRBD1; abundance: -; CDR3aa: CARSPGQGDPYNEQFF; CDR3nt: TGTGCCAGAAGCCCAGGACAGGGGGACCCCTACAATGAGCAGTTCTTC
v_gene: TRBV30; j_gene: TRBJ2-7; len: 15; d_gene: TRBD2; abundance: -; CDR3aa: CAWGEGQGAPYEQYF; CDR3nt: TGTGCCTGGGGGGAGGGTCAGGGAGCCCCCTACGAGCAGTACTTC
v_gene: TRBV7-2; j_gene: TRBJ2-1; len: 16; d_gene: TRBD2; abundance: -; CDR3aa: CASSLPGLAGDNEQFF; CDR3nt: TGTGCCAGCAGCTTACCCGGACTAGCGGGAGATAATGAGCAGTTCTTC
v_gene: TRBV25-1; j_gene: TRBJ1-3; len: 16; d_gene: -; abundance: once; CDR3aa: CASSEYFGGAGNTIYF; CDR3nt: TGTGCCAGCAGTGAATATTTTGGAGGAGCTGGAAACACCATATATTTT
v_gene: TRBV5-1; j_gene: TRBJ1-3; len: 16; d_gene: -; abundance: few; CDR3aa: CASSPGQLSSGNTIYF; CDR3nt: TGCGCCAGCAGCCCAGGACAGTTAAGCTCTGGAAACACCATATATTTT
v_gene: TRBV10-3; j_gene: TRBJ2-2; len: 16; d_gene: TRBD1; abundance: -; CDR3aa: CAIRPAGTGHTGELFF; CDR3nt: TGTGCCATCAGGCCCGCCGGGACAGGGCACACCGGGGAGCTGTTTTTT
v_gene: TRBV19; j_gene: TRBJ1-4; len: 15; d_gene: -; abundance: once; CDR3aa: CASSFGPGENEKLFF; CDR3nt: TGTGCCAGTAGTTTCGGCCCAGGGGAGAATGAAAAACTGTTTTTT
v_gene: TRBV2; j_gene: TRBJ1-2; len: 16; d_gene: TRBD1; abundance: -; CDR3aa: CASSDLSLGTGGPYTF; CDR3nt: TGTGCCAGCAGTGATTTATCCCTAGGGACAGGGGGACCCTACACCTTC
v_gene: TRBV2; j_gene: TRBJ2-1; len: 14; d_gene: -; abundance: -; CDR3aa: CASSETLPGNEQFF; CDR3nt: TGTGCCAGCAGTGAAACTCTCCCAGGTAATGAGCAGTTCTTC
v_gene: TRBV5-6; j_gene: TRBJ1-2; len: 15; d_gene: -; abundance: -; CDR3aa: CASRPRVSSNYGYTF; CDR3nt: TGTGCCAGCAGGCCCAGGGTCTCGTCTAACTATGGCTACACCTTC
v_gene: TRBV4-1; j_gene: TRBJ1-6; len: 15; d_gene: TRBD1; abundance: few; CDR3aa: CASSQAGQGGSPLHF; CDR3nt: TGCGCCAGCAGCCAAGCGGGACAGGGAGGATCACCCCTCCACTTT
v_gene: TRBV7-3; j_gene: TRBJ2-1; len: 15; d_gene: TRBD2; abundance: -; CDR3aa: CASSPGTSGYNEQFF; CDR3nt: TGTGCCAGCAGCCCCGGGACTAGCGGGTACAATGAGCAGTTCTTC